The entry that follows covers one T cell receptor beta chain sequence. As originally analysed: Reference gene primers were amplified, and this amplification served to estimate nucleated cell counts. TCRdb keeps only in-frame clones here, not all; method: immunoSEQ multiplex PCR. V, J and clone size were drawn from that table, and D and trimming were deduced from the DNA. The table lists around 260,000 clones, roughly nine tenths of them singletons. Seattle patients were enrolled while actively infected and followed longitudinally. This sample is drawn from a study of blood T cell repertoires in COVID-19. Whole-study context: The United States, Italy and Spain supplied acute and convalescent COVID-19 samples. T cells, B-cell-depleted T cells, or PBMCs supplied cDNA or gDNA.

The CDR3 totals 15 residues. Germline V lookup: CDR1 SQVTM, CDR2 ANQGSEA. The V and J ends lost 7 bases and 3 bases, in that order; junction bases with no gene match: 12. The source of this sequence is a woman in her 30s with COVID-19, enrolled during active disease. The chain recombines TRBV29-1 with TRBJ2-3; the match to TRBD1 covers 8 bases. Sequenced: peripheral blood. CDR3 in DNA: TGCAGCGCTATACCCGACAGGGGTACAACAGATACGCAGTATTTT. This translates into CSAIPDRGTTDTQYF.